This passage covers 27 T cell receptor beta chains from one sample sequenced in a study of blood T cell repertoires in COVID-19. Here immunoSEQ multiplex PCR was the method, and the copy in TCRdb shows in-frame clones only, minus some. The sample lists roughly 150,000 clones; 60% to 85% were seen once. The specimen sequenced was peripheral blood. These TCRs come from a man between 60 and 70 years old with acute or convalescent COVID-19.

This clone was picked up one time. Written as DNA, the CDR3 is TGTGCCAGCAGTTCTCACATTCTCTCCTACGAGCAGTACTTC. Residues: CASSSHILSYEQYF. This sequence joins TRBV28 and TRBJ2-7; D remains ambiguous. CDR1 is MDHEN and CDR2 is SYDVKM in the germline V gene. V lost 4 bases to trimming and J lost 0 bases, with 10 bases between them. The CDR3 loop spans 14 amino acids.

This chain links TRBV30 with TRBJ1-6; tentatively, D is TRBD1 (6 bases). The germline gives CDR1 GTSNPN, CDR2 SVGIG (reference sequence). The CDR3 runs 14 residues. Between the trimmed V and J ends, which lost 4 bases and 7 bases, there was a span of 14 bases. CDR3 in DNA: TGTGCCTGGACCAGGACAGCTGCCAATTCACCCCTCCACTTT. It specifies CAWTRTAANSPLHF.

This clone turned up a few times. J is TRBJ1-1 and V is TRBV19; TRBD1 aligns across 7 bases. Germline CDR1 LNHDA, CDR2 SQIVND (reference sequence). The CDR3 totals 13 residues. With 6 bases clipped from V and 7 bases from J, the junction kept 8 bases outside the gene matches. The CDR3 coding sequence is TGTGCCAGTAGGGTGACAGGGAACCTTGAAGCTTTCTTT. Protein product: CASRVTGNLEAFF.

V gene TRBV5-6 combines with J gene TRBJ1-6; D remains unclear. The germline V gene has CDR1 SGHDT and CDR2 YYEEEE. CDR3 length: 16 residues. Trimming removed 6 bases at V and 0 bases at J, with 13 bases between. As DNA, the CDR3 is TGTGCCAGCACTGTGATGGGGAGCTCCTATAATTCACCCCTCCACTTT. Translation: CASTVMGSSYNSPLHF. Drawing the rest from reference TRBV5-6 and TRBJ1-6, the complete variable domain is DAGVTQSPTHLIKTRGQQVTLRCSPKSGHDTVSWYQQALGQGPQFIFQYYEEEERQRGNFPDRFSGHQFPNYSSELNVNALLLGDSALYLCASTVMGSSYNSPLHFGNGTRLTVT.

CDR3 coding DNA: TGTGCCTGGAGTGTTCAATGGGGCGGCAATCAGCCCCAGCATTTT. Translating gives CAWSVQWGGNQPQHF. The rearrangement links TRBV30 to TRBJ1-5; a possible D gene is TRBD1 (5 bases). Germline-derived CDR1 and CDR2 are GTSNPN and SVGIG (reference sequence). This CDR3 region has 15 residues. V was pared by 0 bases and J by 2 bases, with 11 bases between.

The CDR3 loop is CASSSLVGGQPGNTIYF. The CDR3 region has the DNA TGTGCCAGCAGCTCCCTGGTGGGGGGACAGCCTGGAAACACCATATATTTT. The genes are TRBV7-2 and TRBJ1-3, with 7 positions matching TRBD1. Germline V CDR1 and CDR2: SGHTA, FQGNSA. Trimming took 4 bases from V and 2 from J; bases not matched to a gene: 11. CDR3 length: 17 amino acids.

About this clone itself: A junction boundary mismatches the germline segment, possibly from a read error. The chain couples TRBV10-2 to TRBJ2-3, with no clear D. There are 13 residues in the CDR3. Germline assignment: CDR1 WSHSY and CDR2 SAAADI. CDR3 region: CANSKSSTDTQYF. CDR3 nucleotides: TGCGCCAACAGTAAATCTAGCACAGATACGCAGTATTTT.

This clone was seen a handful of times. The chain uses TRBV6-5 and TRBJ2-7; 9 positions agree with TRBD2. The V gene end was trimmed by 4 bases and the J gene end by 5 bases; junction bases not matched to a gene: 12. The CDR3 length is 16 residues. Germline V gives CDR1 MNHEY, CDR2 SVGAGI. CDR3 coding DNA: TGTGCCAGCAGTTCTCCCGGGACTAGCAGCCCCCACGAGCAGTACTTC. This codes for CASSSPGTSSPHEQYF.

This clone was found once. This chain joins TRBV24-1 and TRBJ2-1; possible D gene TRBD1, 5 bases. CDR1 KGHDR and CDR2 SFDVKD come from the germline V gene. V was clipped by 1 base and J by 0 bases, with 12 bases between them. This CDR3 is 17 amino acids long. The CDR3 DNA reads TGTGCCACCAGTGATTTTCTAAGGGGAAGCTCCTACAATGAGCAGTTCTTC. Translating it yields CATSDFLRGSSYNEQFF.

The rearrangement uses TRBV29-1 and TRBJ1-1, with 8 bases matching TRBD1. The CDR3 is 14 residues long. Germline V gene lookup returns CDR1 SQVTM and CDR2 ANQGSEA. V dropped 6 bases and J dropped 1; count of bases not matched to a gene: 7. CDR3 nucleotides: TGCAGCGTCCTGGACAGGGCTGGGAACACTGAAGCTTTCTTT. It is translated as CSVLDRAGNTEAFF.

The chain uses TRBV5-4 and TRBJ1-6; TRBD1 is a possible D gene (6 bases). Germline-derived CDR1 and CDR2 are SGHNT and YYREEE (reference sequence). V was clipped by 6 bases and J by 10 bases, with 20 bases between them. The CDR3 has 15 residues. CDR3 DNA: TGTGCCAGCACCTCGGGCGCAGGGGTAGGATCACCCCTCCACTTT. Translation gives CASTSGAGVGSPLHF.

The gene calls are TRBV5-1 and TRBJ1-1, with D possibly matching TRBD1 (5 bases). Between the trimmed V and J ends, which lost 5 bases and 11 bases, there was a span of 25 bases. CDR1 is SGHRS and CDR2 is YFSETQ in the germline V gene. The CDR3 runs to 15 residues. The CDR3 loop reads CASSQDAATGGDAFF. The CDR3 DNA sequence: TGCGCCAGCAGTCAGGACGCTGCAACGGGAGGGGATGCTTTCTTT.

The chain links TRBV10-3 to TRBJ2-7, with D maybe TRBD1 (5 bases). Germline V gene lookup returns CDR1 ENHRY and CDR2 SYGVKD. The V end lost 8 bases, the J end lost 2 bases, and 25 bases lay between the germline ends. This CDR3 comprises 17 residues. The CDR3 is CAILKTEGADEAYEQYF. The CDR3 coding sequence is TGTGCCATCCTAAAGACCGAAGGGGCGGACGAGGCCTACGAGCAGTACTTC.

This sequence joins TRBV2 and TRBJ1-5; TRBD1 might be the D (5 bases). V shed 7 bases and J shed 2 bases, with 12 bases lying between them. The CDR3 sequence is 14 residues long. Per germline, CDR1 SNHLY and CDR2 FYNNEI. CDR3 DNA sequence: TGTGCCAGCACGGCGCAGGGCGGCAATCAGCCCCAGCATTTT. Translating it yields CASTAQGGNQPQHF.

The rearrangement uses TRBV6-5 and TRBJ1-4; the D is unclear. Germline V CDR1 and CDR2: MNHEY, SVGAGI. V was clipped by 2 bases and J by 2 bases, with 6 bases between them. The CDR3 has 14 residues. CDR3 coding DNA: TGTGCCAGCAGTTACGGGGAGACTAATGAAAAACTGTTTTTT. Its protein is CASSYGETNEKLFF.

The chain recombines TRBV6-6 with TRBJ2-2; D remains ambiguous. V dropped 6 bases and J dropped 5 bases, with 16 bases sitting between them. The CDR3 spans 15 residues. Germline assignment: CDR1 MNHNY and CDR2 SVGAGI (reference sequence). CDR3 nucleotide sequence: TGTGCCAGCAGAAATCAAGAGTACGGGACCGGGGAGCTGTTTTTT. Translated: CASRNQEYGTGELFF.

The chain has TRBV4-3 and TRBJ2-1, with 7 positions matching TRBD2. CDR3 size: 15 residues. Trimming took 5 bases from V and 6 from J; bases not matched to a gene: 10. Germline CDR1 is LGHNA and CDR2 is YSLEER. CDR3: CASSFTPREGNEQFF. The DNA for the CDR3 is TGCGCCAGCAGCTTTACCCCCAGGGAGGGCAATGAGCAGTTCTTC.

With regard to this clone: This may be a read error, as it is one base from a much larger clone. The chain carries TRBV7-8 and TRBJ1-2, with a weak D call TRBD1 (6 bases). CDR3 length: 15 residues. Germline-derived CDR1 and CDR2 are SGHVS and FQNEAQ. V was shortened by 1 base and J by 2 bases, with 11 bases between the two germline ends. The CDR3 DNA sequence: TGTGCCAGCAGCTTAGTTATGGGGACAAACTATGGCTACACCTTC. It codes for CASSLVMGTNYGYTF.

V usage is TRBV7-2 and J usage is TRBJ1-6; D is unresolved. Germline CDR1 SGHTA, CDR2 FQGNSA. The CDR3 loop spans 14 amino acids. V dropped 5 bases and J dropped 0 bases, with 5 bases sitting between them. The CDR3 loop is CASSPSSYNSPLHF. For the CDR3, the DNA is TGTGCCAGCAGCCCGAGCTCCTATAATTCACCCCTCCACTTT.

Many counts were recorded for this clone. The CDR3 DNA is TGTGCCCGAGGGAGTGGCGGGAACTATGGCTACACCTTC. It translates to CARGSGGNYGYTF. The rearrangement joins TRBV2 to TRBJ1-2; D remains unclear. The CDR3 extends over 13 amino acids. The germline V and J ends were trimmed by 11 bases and 2 bases, with 15 bases remaining between them. In germline, CDR1 is SNHLY, CDR2 FYNNEI.

CDR3: CASSQDLTTNEKLFF. In nucleotides, the CDR3 is TGCGCCAGCAGCCAAGATCTAACAACTAATGAAAAACTGTTTTTT. V usage is TRBV4-1 and J usage is TRBJ1-4; D remains ambiguous. The CDR3 contains 15 residues. Deletions cut 0 bases from V and 0 bases from J, with 5 bases between. Germline CDR1 is MGHRA and CDR2 is YSYEKL.

The chain recombines TRBV5-1 with TRBJ1-6; weak D call: TRBD1 (5 bases). From germline, CDR1 is SGHRS and CDR2 YFSETQ. The CDR3 is made up of 16 amino acids. V was clipped by 2 bases and J by 4 bases, with 13 bases between them. The CDR3 bases are TGCGCCAGCAGCTTACAAGGGGCCGGATATAATTCACCCCTCCACTTT. It specifies CASSLQGAGYNSPLHF.

This clone was seen once. The rearrangement joins TRBV4-3 to TRBJ2-7, with D possibly TRBD1 on 5 matching bases. Germline V CDR1 and CDR2: LGHNA, YSLEER. The CDR3 covers 15 residues. V gave up 0 bases and J gave up 4 bases, with 13 bases separating them. The CDR3 DNA reads as TGCGCCAGCAGCCAAGATAGGGGCAGAGTTTACGAGCAGTACTTC. It codes for CASSQDRGRVYEQYF.

The table lists this clone with a count of one. The chain has TRBV7-9 and TRBJ2-7; D possibly corresponds to TRBD2 (5 bases). In germline, CDR1 is SEHNR, CDR2 FQNEAQ (reference sequence). Trimming shortened V by 3 bases and J by 5 bases, and 11 bases separated the two germline ends. The CDR3 runs 13 residues. DNA of the CDR3: TGTGCCAGCAGCTTGACCCGGGAAAACGAGCAGTACTTC. It codes for CASSLTRENEQYF.

The chain couples TRBV10-2 to TRBJ2-2; 11 bases fit TRBD1. CDR1 WSHSY and CDR2 SAAADI come from the germline V gene. Trimming removed 2 bases from V and 7 bases from J; junction bases left unmatched: 3. The CDR3 spans 15 residues. The CDR3 coding sequence is TGCGCCAGCAGTGAGGTGGACAGGGGGCACGGGGAGCTGTTTTTT. Translated, it gives CASSEVDRGHGELFF.

Worth noting for this clone: An end of the junction differs from the germline gene, which may be a read error. The chain couples TRBV7-8 to TRBJ1-5; 9 nucleotides agree with TRBD1. This CDR3 has 15 residues. CDR1 and CDR2 (germline): SGHVS, FQNEAQ. CDR3 in amino acids: CASSLVTGGNQPQHF. The CDR3 region has the DNA TGTGCCAGCAGCTTAGTCACAGGGGGCAACCAGCCCCAGCATTTT.

V usage is TRBV2 and J usage is TRBJ1-4, with D unclear. V was cut by 7 bases and J by 4 bases, with 13 bases left in between. The CDR3 contains 14 residues. The germline V gene has CDR1 SNHLY and CDR2 FYNNEI. The CDR3: CASIEQFNNEKLFF. CDR3 nucleotide sequence: TGTGCCAGCATAGAACAGTTTAATAATGAAAAACTGTTTTTT.